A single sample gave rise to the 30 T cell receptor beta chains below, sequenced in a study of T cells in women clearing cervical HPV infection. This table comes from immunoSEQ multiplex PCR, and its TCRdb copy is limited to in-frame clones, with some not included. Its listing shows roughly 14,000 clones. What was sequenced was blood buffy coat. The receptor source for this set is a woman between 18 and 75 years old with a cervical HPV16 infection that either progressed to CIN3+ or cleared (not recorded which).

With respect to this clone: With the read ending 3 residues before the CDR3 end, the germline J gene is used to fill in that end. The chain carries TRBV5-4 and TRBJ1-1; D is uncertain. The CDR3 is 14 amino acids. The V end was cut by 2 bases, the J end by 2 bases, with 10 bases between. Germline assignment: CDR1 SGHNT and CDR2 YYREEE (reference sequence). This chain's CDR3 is CASSFYSGNTEAFF. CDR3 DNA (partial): TGTGCCAGCAGCTTCTACTCAGGAAACACTGAA.

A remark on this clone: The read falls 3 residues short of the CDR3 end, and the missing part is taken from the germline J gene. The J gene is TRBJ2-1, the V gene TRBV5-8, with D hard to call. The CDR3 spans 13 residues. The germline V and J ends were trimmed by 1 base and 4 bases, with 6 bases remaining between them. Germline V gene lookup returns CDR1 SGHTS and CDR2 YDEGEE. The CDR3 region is CASSLHIYNEQFF. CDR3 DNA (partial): TGTGCCAGCAGCTTGCACATTTACAATGAG. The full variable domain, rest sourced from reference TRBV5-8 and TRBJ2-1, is EAGVTQSPTHLIKTRGQQATLRCSPISGHTSVYWYQQALGLGLQFLLWYDEGEERNRGNFPPRFSGRQFPNYSSELNVNALELEDSALYLCASSLHIYNEQFFGPGTRLTVL.

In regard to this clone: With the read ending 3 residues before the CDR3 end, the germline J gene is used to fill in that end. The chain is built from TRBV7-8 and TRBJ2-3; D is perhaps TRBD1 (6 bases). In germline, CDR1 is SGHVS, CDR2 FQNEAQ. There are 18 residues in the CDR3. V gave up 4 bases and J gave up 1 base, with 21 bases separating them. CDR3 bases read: TGTGCCAGCAGCTCTATCATCCTCCGGGACACCCGCACAGATACG. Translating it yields CASSSIILRDTRTDT. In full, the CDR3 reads CASSSIILRDTRTDTQYF.

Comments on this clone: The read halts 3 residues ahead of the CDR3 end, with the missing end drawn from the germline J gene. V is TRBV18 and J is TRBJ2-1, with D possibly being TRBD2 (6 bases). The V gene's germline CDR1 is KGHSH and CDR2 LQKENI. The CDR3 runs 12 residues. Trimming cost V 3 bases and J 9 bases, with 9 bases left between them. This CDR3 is CASSPLGGEQFF. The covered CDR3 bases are TGTGCCAGCTCACCCCTCGGGGGTGAG. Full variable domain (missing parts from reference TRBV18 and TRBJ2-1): NAGVMQNPRHLVRRRGQEARLRCSPMKGHSHVYWYRQLPEEGLKFMVYLQKENIIDESGMPKERFSAEFPKEGPSILRIQQVVRGDSAAYFCASSPLGGEQFFGPGTRLTVL.

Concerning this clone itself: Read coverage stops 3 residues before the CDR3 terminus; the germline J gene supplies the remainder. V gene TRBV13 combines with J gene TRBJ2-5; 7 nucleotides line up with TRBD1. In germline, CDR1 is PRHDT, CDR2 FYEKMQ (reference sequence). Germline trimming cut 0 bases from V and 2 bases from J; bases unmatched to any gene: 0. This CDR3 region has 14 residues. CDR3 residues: CASSLGGQQETQYF. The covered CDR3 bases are TGTGCCAGCAGCTTAGGGGGACAGCAAGAGACC.

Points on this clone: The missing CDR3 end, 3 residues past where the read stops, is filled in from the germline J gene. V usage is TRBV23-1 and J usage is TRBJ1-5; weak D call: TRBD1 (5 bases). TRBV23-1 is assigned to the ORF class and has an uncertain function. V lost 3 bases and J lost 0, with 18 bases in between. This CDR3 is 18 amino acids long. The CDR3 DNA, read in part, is TGCGCCAGCAGTCATGGCCCGGTTGGGACTTATAGCAATCAGCCC. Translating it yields CASSHGPVGTYSNQP. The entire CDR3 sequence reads CASSHGPVGTYSNQPQHF.

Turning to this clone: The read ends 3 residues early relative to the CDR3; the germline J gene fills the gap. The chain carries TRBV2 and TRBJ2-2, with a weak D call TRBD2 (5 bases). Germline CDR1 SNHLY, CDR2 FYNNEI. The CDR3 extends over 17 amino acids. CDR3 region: CASSLEGPWAYNSPLFF. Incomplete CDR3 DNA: TGTGCCAGCTCTCTCGAGGGTCCTTGGGCCTATAATTCACCG.

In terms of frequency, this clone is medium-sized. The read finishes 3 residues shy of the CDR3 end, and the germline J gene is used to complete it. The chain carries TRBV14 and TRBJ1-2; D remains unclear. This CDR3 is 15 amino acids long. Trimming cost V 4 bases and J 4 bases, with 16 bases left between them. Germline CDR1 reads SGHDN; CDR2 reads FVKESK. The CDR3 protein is CASSPGSYPSYGYTF. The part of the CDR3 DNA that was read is TGTGCCAGCAGCCCGGGGTCCTACCCGAGCTATGGC. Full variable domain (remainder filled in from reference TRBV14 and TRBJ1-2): EAGVTQFPSHSVIEKGQTVTLRCDPISGHDNLYWYRRVMGKEIKFLLHFVKESKQDESGMPNNRFLAERTGGTYSTLKVQPAELEDSGVYFCASSPGSYPSYGYTFGSGTRLTVV.

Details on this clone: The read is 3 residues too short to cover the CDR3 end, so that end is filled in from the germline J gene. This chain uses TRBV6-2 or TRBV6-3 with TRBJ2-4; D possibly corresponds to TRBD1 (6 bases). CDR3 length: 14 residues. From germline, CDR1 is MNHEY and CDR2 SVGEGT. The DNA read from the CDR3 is TGTGCCAGCAGTTACGCCACAGGGATAGGCGGT. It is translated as CASSYATGIGG. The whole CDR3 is CASSYATGIGGQYF.

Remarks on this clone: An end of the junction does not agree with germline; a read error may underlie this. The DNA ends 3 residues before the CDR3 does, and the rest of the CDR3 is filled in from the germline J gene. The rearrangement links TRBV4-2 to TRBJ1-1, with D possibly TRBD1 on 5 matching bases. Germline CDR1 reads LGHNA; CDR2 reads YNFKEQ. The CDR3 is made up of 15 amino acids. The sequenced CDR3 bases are TGCGCCAGCAGCCAAGAACCCCAGGGCTGGGGTGAA. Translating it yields CASSQEPQGWGE. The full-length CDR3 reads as CASSQEPQGWGEAFF.

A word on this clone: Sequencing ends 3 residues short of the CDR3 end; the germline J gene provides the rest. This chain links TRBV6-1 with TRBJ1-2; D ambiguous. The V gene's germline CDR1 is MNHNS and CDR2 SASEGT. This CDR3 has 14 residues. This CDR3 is CASSEDPVAYDYTF. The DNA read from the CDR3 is TGTGCCAGCAGTGAAGATCCGGTTGCCTACGAC.

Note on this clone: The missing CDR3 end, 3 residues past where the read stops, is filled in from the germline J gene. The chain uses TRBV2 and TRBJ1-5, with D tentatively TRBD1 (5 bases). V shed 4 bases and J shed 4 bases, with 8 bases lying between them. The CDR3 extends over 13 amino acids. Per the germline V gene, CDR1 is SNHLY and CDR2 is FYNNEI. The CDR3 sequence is CASSVRGNQPQHF. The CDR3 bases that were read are TGTGCCAGCAGTGTACGGGGGAATCAGCCC.

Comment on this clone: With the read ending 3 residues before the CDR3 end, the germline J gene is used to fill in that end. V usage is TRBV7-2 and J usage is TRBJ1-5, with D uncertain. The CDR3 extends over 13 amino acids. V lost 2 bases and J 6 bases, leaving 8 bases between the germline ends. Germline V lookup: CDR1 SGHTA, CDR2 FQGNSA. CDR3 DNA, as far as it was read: TGTGCCAGCAGCTTAAGGTCTTCTCAGCCC. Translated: CASSLRSSQP. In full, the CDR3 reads CASSLRSSQPQHF.

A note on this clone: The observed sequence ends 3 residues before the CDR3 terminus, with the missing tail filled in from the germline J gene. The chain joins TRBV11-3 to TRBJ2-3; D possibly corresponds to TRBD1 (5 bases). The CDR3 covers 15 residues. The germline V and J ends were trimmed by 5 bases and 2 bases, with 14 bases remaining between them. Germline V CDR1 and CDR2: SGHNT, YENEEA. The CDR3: CASSPYQGITDTQYF. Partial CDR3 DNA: TGTGCCAGCAGCCCCTACCAGGGAATCACAGATACG.

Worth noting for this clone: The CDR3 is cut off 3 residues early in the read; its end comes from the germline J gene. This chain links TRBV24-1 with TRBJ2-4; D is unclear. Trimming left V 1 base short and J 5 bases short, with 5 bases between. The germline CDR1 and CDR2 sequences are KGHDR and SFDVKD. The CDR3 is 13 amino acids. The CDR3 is CATSDLEENIQYF. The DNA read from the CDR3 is TGTGCCACCAGTGATTTAGAGGAAAACATT.

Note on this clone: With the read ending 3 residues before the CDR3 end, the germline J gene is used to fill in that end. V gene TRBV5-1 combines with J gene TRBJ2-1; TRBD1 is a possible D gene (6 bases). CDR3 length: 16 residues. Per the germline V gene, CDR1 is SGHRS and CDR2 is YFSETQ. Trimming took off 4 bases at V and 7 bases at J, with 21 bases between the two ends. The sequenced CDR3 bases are TGCGCCAGCAGCCCATTAGAGCCAGGGGTTTCGAATGAG. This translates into CASSPLEPGVSNE. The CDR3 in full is CASSPLEPGVSNEQFF. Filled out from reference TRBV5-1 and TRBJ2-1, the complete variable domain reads KAGVTQTPRYLIKTRGQQVTLSCSPISGHRSVSWYQQTPGQGLQFLFEYFSETQRNKGNFPGRFSGRQFSNSRSEMNVSTLELGDSALYLCASSPLEPGVSNEQFFGPGTRLTVL.

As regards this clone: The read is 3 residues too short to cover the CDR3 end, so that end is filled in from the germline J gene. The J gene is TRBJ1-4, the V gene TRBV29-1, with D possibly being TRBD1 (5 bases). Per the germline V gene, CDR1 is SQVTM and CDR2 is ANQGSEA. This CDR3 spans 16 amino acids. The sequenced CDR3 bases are TGCAGCGTTGTAGTTTACGGAGTTCGTGGGGCCAACGTA. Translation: CSVVVYGVRGANV. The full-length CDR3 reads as CSVVVYGVRGANVLFF.

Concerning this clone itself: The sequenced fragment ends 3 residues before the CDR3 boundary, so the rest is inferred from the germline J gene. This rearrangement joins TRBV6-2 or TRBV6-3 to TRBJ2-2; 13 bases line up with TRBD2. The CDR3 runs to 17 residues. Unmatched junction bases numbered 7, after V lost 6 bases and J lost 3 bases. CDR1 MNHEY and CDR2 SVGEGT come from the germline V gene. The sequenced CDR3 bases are TGTGCCAGCAGCGGACTAGCGGGAGACGAGGACACCGGGGAG. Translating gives CASSGLAGDEDTGE. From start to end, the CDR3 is CASSGLAGDEDTGELFF.

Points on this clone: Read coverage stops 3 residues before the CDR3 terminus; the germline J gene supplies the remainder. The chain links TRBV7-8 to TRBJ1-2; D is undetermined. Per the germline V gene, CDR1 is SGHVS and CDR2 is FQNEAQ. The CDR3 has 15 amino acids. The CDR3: CASSLDQSPSSDYTF. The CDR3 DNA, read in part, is TGTGCCAGCAGCTTAGACCAATCTCCCTCCAGCGAC.

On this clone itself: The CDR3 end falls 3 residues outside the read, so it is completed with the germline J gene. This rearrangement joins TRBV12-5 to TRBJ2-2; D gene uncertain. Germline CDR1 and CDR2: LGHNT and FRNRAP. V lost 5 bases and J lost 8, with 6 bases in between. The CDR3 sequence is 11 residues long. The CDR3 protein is CASGINGELFF. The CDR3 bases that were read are TGTGCTAGTGGTATCAATGGGGAG. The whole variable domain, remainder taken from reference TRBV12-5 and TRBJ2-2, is DARVTQTPRHKVTEMGQEVTMRCQPILGHNTVFWYRQTMMQGLELLAYFRNRAPLDDSGMPKDRFSAEMPDATLATLKIQPSEPRDSAVYFCASGINGELFFGEGSRLTVL.

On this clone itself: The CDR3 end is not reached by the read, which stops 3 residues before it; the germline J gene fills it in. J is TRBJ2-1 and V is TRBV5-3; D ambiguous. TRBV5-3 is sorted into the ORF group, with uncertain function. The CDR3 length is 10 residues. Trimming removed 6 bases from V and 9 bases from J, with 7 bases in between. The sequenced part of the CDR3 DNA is TGTGCCAGAATCAAATTTGAG. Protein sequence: CARIKFE. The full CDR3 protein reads CARIKFEQFF.

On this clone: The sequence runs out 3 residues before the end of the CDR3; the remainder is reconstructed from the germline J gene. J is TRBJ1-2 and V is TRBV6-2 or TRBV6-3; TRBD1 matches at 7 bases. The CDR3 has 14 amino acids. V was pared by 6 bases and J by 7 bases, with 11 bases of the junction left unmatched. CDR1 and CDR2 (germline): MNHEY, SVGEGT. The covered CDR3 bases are TGTGCCAGCAGGCCCATCCGGGACAGCCCTGGC. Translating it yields CASRPIRDSPG. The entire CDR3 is CASRPIRDSPGYTF.

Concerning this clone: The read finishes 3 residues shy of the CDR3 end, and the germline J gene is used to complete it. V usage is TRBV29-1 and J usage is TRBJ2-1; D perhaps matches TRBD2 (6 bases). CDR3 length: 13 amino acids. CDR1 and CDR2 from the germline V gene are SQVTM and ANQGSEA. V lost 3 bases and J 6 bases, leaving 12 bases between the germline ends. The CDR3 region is CSVERGYGNEQFF. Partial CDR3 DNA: TGCAGCGTTGAGCGGGGCTACGGCAATGAG.

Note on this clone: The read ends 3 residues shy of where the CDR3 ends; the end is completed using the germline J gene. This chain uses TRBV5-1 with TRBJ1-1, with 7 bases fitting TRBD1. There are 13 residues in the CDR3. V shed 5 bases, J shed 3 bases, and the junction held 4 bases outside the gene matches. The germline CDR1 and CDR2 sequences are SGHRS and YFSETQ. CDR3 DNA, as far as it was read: TGCGCCAGCAGGTCCGACAGGGACACTGAA. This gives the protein CASRSDRDTE. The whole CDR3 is CASRSDRDTEAFF.

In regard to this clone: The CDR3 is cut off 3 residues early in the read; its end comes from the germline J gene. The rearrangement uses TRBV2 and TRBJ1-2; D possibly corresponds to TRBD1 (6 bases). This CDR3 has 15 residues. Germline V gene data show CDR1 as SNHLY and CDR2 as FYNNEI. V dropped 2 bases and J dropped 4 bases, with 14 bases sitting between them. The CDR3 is CASSEYGTIIYGYTF. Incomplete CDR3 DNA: TGTGCCAGCAGTGAATACGGGACAATTATCTATGGC.

Partial CDR3 DNA: TGCGCCAGCAGTCGGACAGGGAGCACTGAA. Translation gives CASSRTGSTE. The entire CDR3 protein reads CASSRTGSTEAFF. The chain is built from TRBV10-1 and TRBJ1-1; 8 bases line up with TRBD1. Read data end 3 residues before the CDR3 end; the end is taken from the germline J gene. This CDR3 is built from 13 residues. The V and J ends lost 5 bases and 4 bases, in that order; junction bases with no gene match: 3. CDR1 and CDR2 from the germline V gene are WNHNN and SYGVQD (reference sequence).

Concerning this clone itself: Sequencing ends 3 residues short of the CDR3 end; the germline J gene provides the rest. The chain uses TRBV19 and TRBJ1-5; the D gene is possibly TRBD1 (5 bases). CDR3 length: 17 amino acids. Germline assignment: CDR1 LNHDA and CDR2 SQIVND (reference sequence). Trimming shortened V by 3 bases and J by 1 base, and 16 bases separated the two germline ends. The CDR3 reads CASSMGHSSGSNQPQHF. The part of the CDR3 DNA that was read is TGTGCCAGTAGTATGGGGCACAGCTCTGGGAGCAATCAGCCC.

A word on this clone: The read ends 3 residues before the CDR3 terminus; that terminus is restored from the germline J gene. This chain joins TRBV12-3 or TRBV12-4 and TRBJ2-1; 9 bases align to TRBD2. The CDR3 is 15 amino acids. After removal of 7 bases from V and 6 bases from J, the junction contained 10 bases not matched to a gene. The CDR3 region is CASITAGTSINEQFF. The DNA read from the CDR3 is TGTGCCAGCATTACGGCCGGGACTAGCATCAATGAG.

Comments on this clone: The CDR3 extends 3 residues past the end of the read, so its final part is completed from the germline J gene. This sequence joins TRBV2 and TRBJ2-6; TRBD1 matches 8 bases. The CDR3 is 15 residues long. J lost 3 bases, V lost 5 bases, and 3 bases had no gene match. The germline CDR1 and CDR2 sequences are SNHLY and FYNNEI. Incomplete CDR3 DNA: TGTGCCAGCAGTTTAACAGGGGGTGGGGCCAACGTC. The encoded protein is CASSLTGGGANV. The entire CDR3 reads CASSLTGGGANVLTF. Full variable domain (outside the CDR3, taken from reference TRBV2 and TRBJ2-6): EPEVTQTPSHQVTQMGQEVILRCVPISNHLYFYWYRQILGQKVEFLVSFYNNEISEKSEIFDDQFSVERPDGSNFTLKIRSTKLEDSAMYFCASSLTGGGANVLTFGAGSRLTVL.

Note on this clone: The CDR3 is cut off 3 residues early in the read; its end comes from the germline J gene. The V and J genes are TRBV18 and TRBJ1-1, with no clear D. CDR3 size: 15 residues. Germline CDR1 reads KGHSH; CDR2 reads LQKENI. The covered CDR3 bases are TGTGCCAGCTCACGGTCTAGCGGGAGGGCCGATGAG. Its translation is CASSRSSGRADE. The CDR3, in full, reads CASSRSSGRADEAFF.